This T cell receptor beta chain is drawn from a study of patients and donors after allogeneic stem cell transplantation. TCRdb re-derived calls from the RT-PCR reads in MiXCR, one entry per CDR3 protein. The table includes some 880,000 distinct CDR3 sequences, around 17% detected once. A word on this clonotype: The junction shows a germline mismatch at one end, possibly a read error.

The sample comprised blood, either unsorted or a sorted T cell fraction (not recorded which). The source of this sequence is a human donor who was either an allogeneic HSCT recipient or a stem cell or donor lymphocyte infusion donor (not recorded which). It is not recorded whose cells these are; they may come from a transplant donor.

CDR3 nucleotides: TGCAGTGCTAGCCGTAGCGGGGGCAACGTCCTGACTTTC. Amino acids: CSASRSGGNVLTF. This rearrangement joins TRBV20-1 to TRBJ2-6, with 9 nucleotides matching TRBD2. The CDR3 has 13 residues. Germline CDR1 is DFQATT and CDR2 is SNEGSKA (reference sequence).